This TCR beta chain was recovered during a study of CD8+ T cells in alopecia areata. Study context: The drug, oral tofacitinib, was given to treated patients at 5 to 10 mg twice daily. Tofacitinib ran 6 to 18 months, followed by 6 months off drug.

The CDR3 loop spans 13 amino acids. Trimming removed 4 bases from V and 0 bases from J, with 9 bases in between. CDR1 is SQVTM, CDR2 ANQGSEA, per germline. The researchers isolated CD4+ and CD8+ T cells from PBMCs by sorting. This clone was observed a few times. The sample carries other DNA sequences with the same CDR3. Investigators isolated RNA and reverse transcribed it into cDNA to act as the sequencing template. TCRdb keeps only in-frame clones here, not all; method: immunoSEQ multiplex PCR. The data show more than 150,000 clones, around three fifths seen once. This chain joins TRBV29-1 and TRBJ1-1; D call uncertain. This clonotype was obtained from a human donor with alopecia areata. The input for sequencing was CD4+ T cells sorted from blood, taken at week 0. The chain's CDR3 is CSVVGRMNTEAFF. CDR3 DNA sequence: TGCAGCGTTGTGGGCAGAATGAACACTGAAGCTTTCTTT.